The source of this TCR beta chain is a study of blood T cell repertoires in COVID-19. A Seattle source enrolled patients during active infection and followed them longitudinally. CDR1 is SGHDT, CDR2 YYEEEE, per germline. This CDR3 has 13 amino acids. Trimming pared 1 base from V and 4 bases from J, leaving 8 bases between. As processed by the authors: Amplification of reference gene primers was used by the study to estimate nucleated cell counts. Sequencing used immunoSEQ multiplex PCR; TCRdb keeps in-frame clones, though not all of them. V and J calls and clone size come straight from that table; D and trimming were deduced from the DNA. The sample has a few hundred thousand clones, 89% seen once.

The sequence derives from a woman in her twenties or thirties with COVID-19, enrolled during active disease. The chain joins TRBV5-6 to TRBJ1-2; tentatively, D is TRBD1 (5 bases). Sequencing was performed on peripheral blood. In nucleotides, the CDR3 is TGTGCCAGCAGCTTGTTCCAGGGCTATGGCTACACCTTC. It is translated as CASSLFQGYGYTF.